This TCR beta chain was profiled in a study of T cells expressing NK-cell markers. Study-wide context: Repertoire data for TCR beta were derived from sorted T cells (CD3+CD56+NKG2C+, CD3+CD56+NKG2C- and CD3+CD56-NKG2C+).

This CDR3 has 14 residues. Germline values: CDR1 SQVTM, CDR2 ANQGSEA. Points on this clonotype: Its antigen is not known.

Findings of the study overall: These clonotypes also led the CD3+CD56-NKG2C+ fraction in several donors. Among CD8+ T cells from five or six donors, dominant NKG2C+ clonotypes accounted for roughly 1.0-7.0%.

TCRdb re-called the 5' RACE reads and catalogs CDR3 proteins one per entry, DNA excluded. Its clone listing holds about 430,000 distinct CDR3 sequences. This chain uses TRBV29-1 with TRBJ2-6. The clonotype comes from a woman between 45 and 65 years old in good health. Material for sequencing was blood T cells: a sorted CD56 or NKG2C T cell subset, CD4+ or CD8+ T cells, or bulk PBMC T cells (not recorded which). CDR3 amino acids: CSVVPRPGANVLTF.